This T cell receptor beta chain derives from a study of T cell changes during pregnancy in multiple sclerosis. The germline V gene encodes CDR1 SQVTM and CDR2 ANQGSEA. The CDR3 covers 16 residues. J gave up 3 bases and V 0 bases, and 4 bases lay outside the gene matches. The repertoire was sequenced with immunoSEQ multiplex PCR; TCRdb's copy has only in-frame clones and lacks some. The sample lists about 29,000 clones, around 89% occurring once. Here the sequenced sample was CD8+ T cells from peripheral blood mononuclear cells, taken after pregnancy. The rearrangement uses TRBV29-1 and TRBJ2-1, with 11 positions matching TRBD2. This receptor was taken from a female donor with multiple sclerosis, enrolled in a pregnancy study. The CDR3 nucleotides read TGCAGCGTTGAAGATTCCCTAGCGGGAGGCTACAATGAGCAGTTCTTC. As protein: CSVEDSLAGGYNEQFF.